This T cell receptor beta chain stems from a study of Ad26.COV2.S vaccination and SARS-CoV-2 variants. The CDR3 runs to 12 residues. The V gene lost 1 base and the J gene lost 8 bases, with 8 bases spanning the gap. Per germline, CDR1 SGHTA and CDR2 FQGNSA. Treatment: some 20 received Ad26.COV2.S at low or high dose, single or two shots; several received placebo; per-sample allocation not given. Material that was analyzed had been drawn on day 63 after the first vaccine or placebo injection. This clone was seen just once. Some clones are missing from TCRdb's copy, which holds only in-frame ones; the method was immunoSEQ multiplex PCR. This repertoire shows roughly 410,000 clones, under 90% found once; its top ten account for 7.4%.

The TCR sequence derives from a person between 18 and 65 years old who received the Ad26.COV2.S COVID-19 vaccine or a placebo. The chain combines TRBV7-2 with TRBJ1-2; tentatively, D is TRBD1 (5 bases). The sequencing used peripheral blood, collected in a trial of Ad26.COV2.S vaccine versus placebo. CDR3: CASSLGGWGYTF. CDR3 nucleotides: TGTGCCAGCAGCTTAGGGGGCTGGGGCTACACCTTC.